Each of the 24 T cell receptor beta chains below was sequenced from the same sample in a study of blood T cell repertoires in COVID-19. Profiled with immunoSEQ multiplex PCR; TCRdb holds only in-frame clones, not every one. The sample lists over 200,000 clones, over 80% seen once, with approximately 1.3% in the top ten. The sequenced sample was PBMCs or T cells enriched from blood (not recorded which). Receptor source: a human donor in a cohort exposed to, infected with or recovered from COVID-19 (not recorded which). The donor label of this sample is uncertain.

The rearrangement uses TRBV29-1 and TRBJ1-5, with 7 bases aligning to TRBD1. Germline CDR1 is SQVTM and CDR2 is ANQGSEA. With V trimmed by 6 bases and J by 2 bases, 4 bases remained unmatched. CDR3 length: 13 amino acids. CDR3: CSVQTGRNQPQHF. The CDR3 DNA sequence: TGCAGCGTCCAGACAGGGCGCAATCAGCCCCAGCATTTT.

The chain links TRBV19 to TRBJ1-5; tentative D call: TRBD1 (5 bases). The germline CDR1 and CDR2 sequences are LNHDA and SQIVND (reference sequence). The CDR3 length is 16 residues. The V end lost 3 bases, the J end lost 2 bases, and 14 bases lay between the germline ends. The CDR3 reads CASSIMGGFGNQPQHF. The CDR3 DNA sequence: TGTGCCAGTAGTATCATGGGGGGGTTTGGCAATCAGCCCCAGCATTTT.

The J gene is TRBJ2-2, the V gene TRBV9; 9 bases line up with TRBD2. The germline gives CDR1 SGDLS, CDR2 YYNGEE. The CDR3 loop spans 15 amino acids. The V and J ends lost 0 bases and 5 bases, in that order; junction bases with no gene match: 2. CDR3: CASSVGGGATGELFF. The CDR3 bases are TGTGCCAGCAGCGTAGGCGGGGGGGCAACCGGGGAGCTGTTTTTT.

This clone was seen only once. CDR3 residues: CASSQELAGGNPTGELFF. DNA for the CDR3: TGCGCCAGCAGCCAAGAGTTAGCGGGGGGAAATCCCACCGGGGAGCTGTTTTTT. The chain combines TRBV4-3 with TRBJ2-2, with 10 bases aligning to TRBD2. Germline V gene sequence: CDR1 LGHNA, CDR2 YSLEER. This CDR3 has 18 amino acids. With 0 bases clipped from V and 4 bases from J, the junction kept 8 bases outside the gene matches.

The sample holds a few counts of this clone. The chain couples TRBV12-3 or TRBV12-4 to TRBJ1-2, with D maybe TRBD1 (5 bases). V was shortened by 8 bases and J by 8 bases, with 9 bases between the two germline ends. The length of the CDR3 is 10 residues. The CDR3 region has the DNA TGTGCCAGCGGGGGGGAGGGCTACACCTTC. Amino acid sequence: CASGGEGYTF.

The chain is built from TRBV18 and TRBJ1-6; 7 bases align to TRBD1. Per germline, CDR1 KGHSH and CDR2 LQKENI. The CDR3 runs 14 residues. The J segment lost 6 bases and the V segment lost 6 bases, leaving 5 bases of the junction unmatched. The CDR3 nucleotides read TGTGCCAGCTCCGTACAGGGGATTAATTCACCCCTCCACTTT. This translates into CASSVQGINSPLHF.

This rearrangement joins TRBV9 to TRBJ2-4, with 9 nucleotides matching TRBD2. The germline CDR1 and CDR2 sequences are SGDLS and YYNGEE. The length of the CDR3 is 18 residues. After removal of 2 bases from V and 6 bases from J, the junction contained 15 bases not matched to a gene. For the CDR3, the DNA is TGTGCCAGCAGCGTCGAGGGGGCTAGCGGGGTCAAAGGAAACATTCAGTACTTC. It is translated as CASSVEGASGVKGNIQYF. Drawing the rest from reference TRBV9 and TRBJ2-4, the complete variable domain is DSGVTQTPKHLITATGQRVTLRCSPRSGDLSVYWYQQSLDQGLQFLIQYYNGEERAKGNILERFSAQQFPDLHSELNLSSLELGDSALYFCASSVEGASGVKGNIQYFGAGTRLSVL.

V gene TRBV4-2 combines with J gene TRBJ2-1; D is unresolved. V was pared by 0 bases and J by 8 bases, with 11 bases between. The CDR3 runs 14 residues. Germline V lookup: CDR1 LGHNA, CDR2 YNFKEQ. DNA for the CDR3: TGTGCCAGCAGCCAAGAATGGAGTAACGATGAGCAGTTCTTC. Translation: CASSQEWSNDEQFF.

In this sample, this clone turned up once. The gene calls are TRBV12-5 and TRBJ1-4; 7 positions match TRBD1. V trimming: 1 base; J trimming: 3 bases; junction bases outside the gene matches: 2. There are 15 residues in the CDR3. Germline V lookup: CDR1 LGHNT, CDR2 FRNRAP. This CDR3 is CASGLGQGPNEKLFF. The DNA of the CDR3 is TGTGCTAGTGGTTTGGGACAGGGCCCTAATGAAAAACTGTTTTTT.

CDR3 protein: CATSESGIATGELFF. CDR3 coding DNA: TGTGCCACCAGTGAGTCAGGGATCGCAACCGGGGAGCTGTTTTTT. The V and J genes are TRBV24-1 and TRBJ2-2, with D maybe TRBD1 (5 bases). Germline assignment: CDR1 KGHDR and CDR2 SFDVKD. V shed 4 bases and J shed 5 bases, with 13 bases lying between them. The CDR3 covers 15 residues.

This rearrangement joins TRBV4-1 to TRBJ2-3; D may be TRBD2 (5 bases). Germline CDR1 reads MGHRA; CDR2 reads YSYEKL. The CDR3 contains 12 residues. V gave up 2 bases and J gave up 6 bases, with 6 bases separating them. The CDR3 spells CASSQIADTQYF. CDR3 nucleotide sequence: TGCGCCAGCAGCCAAATAGCGGATACGCAGTATTTT.

Here the CDR3 reads CASSGLAGRHEQYF. The CDR3 coding sequence is TGCGCCAGCAGTGGACTAGCGGGGAGACACGAGCAGTACTTC. The V and J genes are TRBV10-1 and TRBJ2-7; 11 nucleotides line up with TRBD2. This CDR3 has 14 amino acids. J was trimmed by 5 bases and V by 4 bases; bases with no gene match: 4. Germline-derived CDR1 and CDR2 are WNHNN and SYGVQD (reference sequence).

The CDR3 DNA sequence: TGTGCCTGCGGGTCGAACACCGGGGAGCTGTTTTTT. Amino acid sequence: CACGSNTGELFF. This chain links TRBV30 with TRBJ2-2; D gene unclear. CDR3 length: 12 amino acids. V lost 6 bases and J lost 0, with 5 bases in between. The germline V gene encodes CDR1 GTSNPN and CDR2 SVGIG (reference sequence).

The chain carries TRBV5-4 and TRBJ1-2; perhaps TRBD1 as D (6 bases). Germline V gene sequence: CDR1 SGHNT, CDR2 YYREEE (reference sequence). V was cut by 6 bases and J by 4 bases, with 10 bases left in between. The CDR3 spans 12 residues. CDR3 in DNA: TGTGCCAGCACACAGGGCGGCTATGGCTACACCTTC. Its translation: CASTQGGYGYTF.

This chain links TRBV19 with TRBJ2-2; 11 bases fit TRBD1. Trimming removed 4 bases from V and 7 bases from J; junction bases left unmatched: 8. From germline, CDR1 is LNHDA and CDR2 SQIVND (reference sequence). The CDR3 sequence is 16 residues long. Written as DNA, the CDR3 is TGTGCCAGTAGTAACCGGGACAGGGGGTCGGGCGGGGAGCTGTTTTTT. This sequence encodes CASSNRDRGSGGELFF.

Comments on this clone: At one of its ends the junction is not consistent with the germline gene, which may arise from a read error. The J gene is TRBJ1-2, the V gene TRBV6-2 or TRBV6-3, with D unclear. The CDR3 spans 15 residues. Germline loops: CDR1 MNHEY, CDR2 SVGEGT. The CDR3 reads CASSYSGAPNYGYTF. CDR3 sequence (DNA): TGTGCCAGCAGTTACTCGGGAGCTCCTAATTATGGCTACACCTTC.

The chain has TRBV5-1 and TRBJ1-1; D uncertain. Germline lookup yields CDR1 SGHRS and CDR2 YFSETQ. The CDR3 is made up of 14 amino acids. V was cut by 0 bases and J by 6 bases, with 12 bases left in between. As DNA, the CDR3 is TGCGCCAGCAGCTTGGAACCCCTTTGGCCTGAAGCTTTCTTT. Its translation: CASSLEPLWPEAFF.

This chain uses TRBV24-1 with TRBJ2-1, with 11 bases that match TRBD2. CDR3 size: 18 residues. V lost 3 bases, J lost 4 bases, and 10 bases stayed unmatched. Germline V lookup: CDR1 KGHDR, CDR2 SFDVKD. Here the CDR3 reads CATSDLSMTSGEYNEQFF. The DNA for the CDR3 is TGTGCCACCAGTGATCTTTCGATGACTAGCGGGGAGTACAATGAGCAGTTCTTC.

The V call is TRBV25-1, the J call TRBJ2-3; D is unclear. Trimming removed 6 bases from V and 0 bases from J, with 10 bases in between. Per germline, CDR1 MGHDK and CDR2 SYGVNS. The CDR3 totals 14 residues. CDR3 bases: TGTGCCAGCAGCCGCGGATCTAGCACAGATACGCAGTATTTT. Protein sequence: CASSRGSSTDTQYF.

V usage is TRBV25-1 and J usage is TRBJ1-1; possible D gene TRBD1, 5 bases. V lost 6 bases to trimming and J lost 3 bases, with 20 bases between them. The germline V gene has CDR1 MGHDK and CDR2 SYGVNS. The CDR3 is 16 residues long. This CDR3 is CASSTGRAPGDTEAFF. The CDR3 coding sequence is TGTGCCAGCAGCACGGGTCGGGCCCCGGGGGACACTGAAGCTTTCTTT. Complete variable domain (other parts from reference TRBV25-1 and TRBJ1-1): EADIYQTPRYLVIGTGKKITLECSQTMGHDKMYWYQQDPGMELHLIHYSYGVNSTEKGDLSSESTVSRIRTEHFPLTLESARPSHTSQYLCASSTGRAPGDTEAFFGQGTRLTVV.

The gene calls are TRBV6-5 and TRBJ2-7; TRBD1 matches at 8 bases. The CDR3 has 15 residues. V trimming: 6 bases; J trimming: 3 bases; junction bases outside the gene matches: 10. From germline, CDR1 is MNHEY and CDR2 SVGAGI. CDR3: CASSWGTGTGYEQYF. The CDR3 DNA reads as TGTGCCAGCAGCTGGGGTACCGGGACAGGCTACGAGCAGTACTTC.

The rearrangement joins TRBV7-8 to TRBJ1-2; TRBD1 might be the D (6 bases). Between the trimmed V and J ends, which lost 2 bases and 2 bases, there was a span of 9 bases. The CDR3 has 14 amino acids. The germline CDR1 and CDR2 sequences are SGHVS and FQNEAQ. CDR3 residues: CASSLSRGNYGYTF. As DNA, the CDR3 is TGTGCCAGCAGCTTATCCAGGGGAAACTATGGCTACACCTTC.

The DNA of the CDR3 is TGCGCCACCCGAGGAGGAGACTTGAACACTGAAGCTTTCTTT. Its translation: CATRGGDLNTEAFF. The chain recombines TRBV5-1 with TRBJ1-1; D not certain. There are 14 residues in the CDR3. The germline V gene encodes CDR1 SGHRS and CDR2 YFSETQ. V lost 9 bases, J lost 0 bases, and 15 bases lay in between.

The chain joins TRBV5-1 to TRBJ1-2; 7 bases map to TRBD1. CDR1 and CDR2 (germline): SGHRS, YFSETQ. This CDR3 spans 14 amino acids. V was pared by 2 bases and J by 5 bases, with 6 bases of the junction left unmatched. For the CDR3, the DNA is TGCGCCAGCAGCTTAGACAGGGCTGTGTATGGCTACACCTTC. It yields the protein CASSLDRAVYGYTF.